Presented here are 29 T cell receptor beta chains from one specimen sequenced in a study of blood T cell repertoires in COVID-19. Generated by immunoSEQ multiplex PCR, the TCRdb table keeps only in-frame clones and is missing some. Of 200,000 or so clones listed, around 84% were seen once; the top ten hold roughly a tenth. The sample comprised peripheral blood. The source is a woman aged 80 or over with COVID-19, enrolled during active disease.

This rearrangement joins TRBV5-1 to TRBJ1-2; 7 positions agree with TRBD1. Germline trimming cut 0 bases from V and 6 bases from J; bases unmatched to any gene: 5. This CDR3 is built from 14 residues. Germline values: CDR1 SGHRS, CDR2 YFSETQ. Here the CDR3 DNA reads TGCGCCAGCAGCTTGGGGAAACAGGGGCATGGCTACACCTTC. Translation: CASSLGKQGHGYTF.

This clone was counted a single time. V is TRBV2 and J is TRBJ2-5; TRBD1 matches at 10 bases. CDR3 length equals 14 residues. The V segment lost 4 bases and the J segment 3 bases; nucleotides outside the gene matches: 2. CDR1 SNHLY and CDR2 FYNNEI come from the germline V gene. The CDR3 DNA reads as TGTGCCAGCAGTGGGACAGGGGGAAAAGAGACCCAGTACTTC. This codes for CASSGTGGKETQYF. Complete variable domain (other parts from reference TRBV2 and TRBJ2-5): EPEVTQTPSHQVTQMGQEVILRCVPISNHLYFYWYRQILGQKVEFLVSFYNNEISEKSEIFDDQFSVERPDGSNFTLKIRSTKLEDSAMYFCASSGTGGKETQYFGPGTRLLVL.

The rearrangement joins TRBV2 to TRBJ2-4, with D perhaps TRBD1 (6 bases). The germline V gene has CDR1 SNHLY and CDR2 FYNNEI. This CDR3 has 12 residues. With 6 bases removed from V and 15 bases from J, the gap between germline ends came to 18 bases. The CDR3 sequence is CASSGFRDKMYF. As DNA, the CDR3 is TGTGCCAGCAGCGGTTTCCGGGACAAAATGTACTTC.

The chain carries TRBV18 and TRBJ1-1; no clear D. Looked up from germline, CDR1 is KGHSH and CDR2 is LQKENI. This CDR3 is built from 12 residues. Trimming left V 5 bases short and J 8 bases short, with 12 bases between. This chain's CDR3 is CASSEQREEAFF. CDR3 coding DNA: TGTGCCAGCTCAGAACAAAGGGAGGAAGCTTTCTTT.

This clone came up once. The chain has TRBV3-1 (or the pseudogene TRBV3-2) and TRBJ1-2; D gene ambiguous. This CDR3 has 13 residues. CDR1 is LGHDT, CDR2 YNNKEL, per germline (reference sequence). Trimming shortened V by 1 base and J by 8 bases, and 11 bases separated the two germline ends. CDR3 sequence (DNA): TGTGCCAGCAGCCAAGGTTCAGTCTTCGGCTACACCTTC. Protein sequence: CASSQGSVFGYTF.

Only one count was recorded for this clone. The rearrangement uses TRBV6-2 or TRBV6-3 and TRBJ1-2; D possibly corresponds to TRBD1 (5 bases). The CDR3 has 15 amino acids. The V gene lost 2 bases and the J gene lost 1 base, with 11 bases spanning the gap. The germline gives CDR1 MNHEY, CDR2 SVGEGT. CDR3 sequence reads: CASSYPGQSNYGYTF. The CDR3 DNA reads TGTGCCAGCAGTTACCCAGGACAAAGTAACTATGGCTACACCTTC.

The rearrangement uses TRBV5-5 and TRBJ2-2; D is undetermined. Trimming cost V 0 bases and J 1 base, with 10 bases left between them. The CDR3 sequence is 16 residues long. Germline CDR1 reads SGHKS; CDR2 reads YYEKEE (reference sequence). CDR3 sequence: CASSLAITENTGELFF. The CDR3 coding sequence is TGTGCCAGCAGCTTGGCCATCACAGAGAACACCGGGGAGCTGTTTTTT.

V usage is TRBV5-1 and J usage is TRBJ1-2; 8 bases agree with TRBD1. Germline V gene data show CDR1 as SGHRS and CDR2 as YFSETQ. The V gene end was trimmed by 3 bases and the J gene end by 8 bases; junction bases not matched to a gene: 6. There are 13 residues in the CDR3. The CDR3 protein is CASSWTGREGYTF. CDR3 coding DNA: TGCGCCAGCAGCTGGACAGGGAGGGAGGGCTACACCTTC.

This clone was seen once. The chain employs TRBV20-1 and TRBJ2-7; 9 bases map to TRBD1. The V gene end was trimmed by 3 bases and the J gene end by 4 bases; junction bases not matched to a gene: 7. Germline CDR1 is DFQATT and CDR2 is SNEGSKA (reference sequence). The CDR3 is 14 residues long. The CDR3 loop reads CSASKQGAGYEQYF. CDR3 coding DNA: TGCAGTGCTAGTAAACAGGGGGCCGGGTACGAGCAGTACTTC.

V is TRBV6-4 and J is TRBJ2-1; D is perhaps TRBD2 (6 bases). This CDR3 is built from 16 residues. V was clipped by 0 bases and J by 5 bases, with 14 bases between them. Germline-derived CDR1 and CDR2 are MRHNA and SNTAGT. The CDR3 loop reads CASSDSRLGQHNEQFF. CDR3 sequence (DNA): TGTGCCAGCAGTGACTCGAGACTAGGGCAACACAATGAGCAGTTCTTC.

The chain recombines TRBV5-1 with TRBJ1-4; TRBD1 might be the D (6 bases). Trimming shortened V by 0 bases and J by 4 bases, and 10 bases separated the two germline ends. CDR1 is SGHRS and CDR2 is YFSETQ in the germline V gene. The CDR3 is 15 residues long. The CDR3 reads CASSLVGAGNEKLFF. In nucleotides, the CDR3 is TGCGCCAGCAGCTTGGTGGGGGCTGGTAATGAAAAACTGTTTTTT.

This chain links TRBV2 with TRBJ1-4; 7 bases map to TRBD1. CDR1 and CDR2 (germline): SNHLY, FYNNEI. This CDR3 is 15 amino acids long. The V and J ends lost 7 bases and 0 bases, in that order; junction bases with no gene match: 5. The DNA of the CDR3 is TGTGCCAGCACCGTAGGACAGGCAACTAATGAAAAACTGTTTTTT. Translation gives CASTVGQATNEKLFF.

Here the CDR3 reads CASSKGAGAHEQYV. The DNA of the CDR3 is TGTGCCAGCAGCAAAGGGGCAGGGGCACACGAGCAGTACGTC. This chain links TRBV21-1 with TRBJ2-7; TRBD1, the D gene given by the table, was not confirmed from the DNA. TRBV21-1 is classified as a pseudogene. The length of the CDR3 is 14 residues.

Note on this clone: In the same sample, other DNA sequences code for this CDR3. This chain connects TRBV18 to TRBJ2-3; unclear D gene. This CDR3 comprises 13 residues. Germline CDR1 is KGHSH and CDR2 is LQKENI. V was shortened by 4 bases and J by 0 bases, with 5 bases between the two germline ends. The DNA of the CDR3 is TGTGCCAGCTCACTCACTAGCACAGATACGCAGTATTTT. Protein: CASSLTSTDTQYF.

The rearrangement uses TRBV5-4 and TRBJ2-3, with 8 bases fitting TRBD1. V shed 3 bases and J 1 base; nucleotides not matched to a gene: 1. CDR3 length: 14 residues. From germline, CDR1 is SGHNT and CDR2 YYREEE (reference sequence). CDR3 DNA sequence: TGTGCCAGCAGCTCGACAGGGGGCACAGATACGCAGTATTTT. Translation: CASSSTGGTDTQYF.

This clone has a single count. The genes are TRBV18 and TRBJ2-3, with 10 bases matching TRBD2. This CDR3 is built from 16 residues. V was clipped by 3 bases and J by 6 bases; unmatched bases: 9. Per germline, CDR1 KGHSH and CDR2 LQKENI. The CDR3 loop is CASSPNLAGVSDTQYF. CDR3 nucleotides: TGTGCCAGCTCACCGAACCTAGCGGGGGTTTCTGATACGCAGTATTTT. The full variable domain, its missing parts supplied by reference TRBV18 and TRBJ2-3, is NAGVMQNPRHLVRRRGQEARLRCSPMKGHSHVYWYRQLPEEGLKFMVYLQKENIIDESGMPKERFSAEFPKEGPSILRIQQVVRGDSAAYFCASSPNLAGVSDTQYFGPGTRLTVL.

Concerning this clone itself: The sample has other DNA sequences that encode this CDR3 too. This CDR3 is CASSPGQNTDTQYF. CDR3 sequence (DNA): TGCGCCAGCAGCCCCGGACAGAACACAGATACGCAGTATTTT. The chain joins TRBV5-1 to TRBJ2-3; D possibly corresponds to TRBD1 (6 bases). CDR3 length: 14 amino acids. The V end was cut by 4 bases, the J end by 2 bases, with 11 bases between. Germline loops: CDR1 SGHRS, CDR2 YFSETQ.

This chain connects TRBV7-2 to TRBJ1-2; tentative D call: TRBD1 (6 bases). This CDR3 spans 15 amino acids. The V end lost 1 base, the J end lost 4 bases, and 13 bases lay between the germline ends. Germline V lookup: CDR1 SGHTA, CDR2 FQGNSA. The DNA for the CDR3 is TGTGCCAGCAGCTTAGTGTTGAAAGGGGGCTATGGCTACACCTTC. It encodes CASSLVLKGGYGYTF.

The V and J genes are TRBV6-5 and TRBJ2-7; 10 nucleotides match TRBD1. Germline V lookup: CDR1 MNHEY, CDR2 SVGAGI. The ends lost 2 bases at V and 4 bases at J; junction bases unmatched: 5. The CDR3 length is 15 residues. CDR3 DNA sequence: TGTGCCAGCAGTTACGGGACAGGGGCGTTTTACGAGCAGTACTTC. It yields the protein CASSYGTGAFYEQYF.

The chain couples TRBV9 to TRBJ2-2, with D maybe TRBD2 (6 bases). This CDR3 spans 14 amino acids. Germline V gives CDR1 SGDLS, CDR2 YYNGEE. V gave up 2 bases and J gave up 7 bases, with 12 bases separating them. Here the CDR3 reads CASSVGLGGGELFF. The DNA for the CDR3 is TGTGCCAGCAGCGTGGGCCTCGGGGGCGGGGAGCTGTTTTTT.

V gene TRBV20-1 combines with J gene TRBJ2-7, with D uncertain. The CDR3 totals 11 residues. Germline assignment: CDR1 DFQATT and CDR2 SNEGSKA (reference sequence). V was pared by 5 bases and J by 0 bases, with 5 bases between. The CDR3 nucleotides are TGCAGTGCTTATTACTCCTACGAGCAGTACTTC. This sequence encodes CSAYYSYEQYF.

V gene TRBV19 combines with J gene TRBJ2-1; D might be TRBD2 (6 bases). Trimming took 6 bases from V and 9 from J, leaving 9 bases between them. Germline CDR1 reads LNHDA; CDR2 reads SQIVND (reference sequence). The CDR3 covers 11 residues. The chain's CDR3 is CASRGGSEQFF. The CDR3 nucleotides read TGTGCCAGTAGGGGGGGTAGTGAGCAGTTCTTC. Full variable domain (outside the CDR3, taken from reference TRBV19 and TRBJ2-1): DGGITQSPKYLFRKEGQNVTLSCEQNLNHDAMYWYRQDPGQGLRLIYYSQIVNDFQKGDIAEGYSVSREKKESFPLTVTSAQKNPTAFYLCASRGGSEQFFGPGTRLTVL.

The V and J genes are TRBV7-2 and TRBJ2-5; 7 bases fit TRBD2. The CDR3 runs 14 residues. Losses at the gene ends were 5 bases for V and 2 bases for J; bases not matched to a gene: 5. The germline CDR1 and CDR2 sequences are SGHTA and FQGNSA. The CDR3: CASSPGLVQETQYF. The CDR3 nucleotides are TGTGCCAGCAGCCCCGGACTAGTTCAAGAGACCCAGTACTTC.

The V and J genes are TRBV24-1 and TRBJ1-2, with TRBD1 matching over 7 bases. The CDR3 sequence is 12 residues long. V shed 7 bases and J 8 bases; nucleotides not matched to a gene: 6. Germline V gene data show CDR1 as KGHDR and CDR2 as SFDVKD. The CDR3 bases are TGTGCCACCAGCCCAAGGGGGCAGGGCTACACCTTC. It is translated as CATSPRGQGYTF.

The genes are TRBV29-1 and TRBJ1-6, with 9 nucleotides matching TRBD1. Germline V gene sequence: CDR1 SQVTM, CDR2 ANQGSEA. J was trimmed by 8 bases and V by 5 bases; bases with no gene match: 4. The CDR3 contains 13 residues. The CDR3 sequence is CSVIDRGDSPLHF. DNA of the CDR3: TGCAGCGTTATTGACAGGGGGGATTCACCCCTCCACTTT.

The chain carries TRBV7-9 and TRBJ1-1, with 8 positions matching TRBD1. The CDR3 contains 14 residues. V gave up 5 bases and J gave up 6 bases; unmatched junction bases: 8. Germline V gene data show CDR1 as SEHNR and CDR2 as FQNEAQ (reference sequence). CDR3 bases: TGTGCCAGCAGCCCCGACAGGGGATTTGCTGAAGCTTTCTTT. Its protein is CASSPDRGFAEAFF. Drawing the rest from reference TRBV7-9 and TRBJ1-1, the complete variable domain is DTGVSQNPRHKITKRGQNVTFRCDPISEHNRLYWYRQTLGQGPEFLTYFQNEAQLEKSRLLSDRFSAERPKGSFSTLEIQRTEQGDSAMYLCASSPDRGFAEAFFGQGTRLTVV.

This clone was detected a few times. This rearrangement joins TRBV6-2 or TRBV6-3 to TRBJ1-1, with D uncertain. Germline V gene sequence: CDR1 MNHEY, CDR2 SVGEGT. The CDR3 runs 14 residues. The V end lost 3 bases, the J end lost 5 bases, and 13 bases lay between the germline ends. CDR3 sequence (DNA): TGTGCCAGCAGTTATCTCCGGGGAGAGACTGAAGCTTTCTTT. This codes for CASSYLRGETEAFF.

This chain joins TRBV3-1 (or the pseudogene TRBV3-2) and TRBJ1-5, with TRBD1 as a possible D gene (5 bases). The ends were cut back, 4 bases at V and 4 bases at J, with 11 bases in the middle. This CDR3 region has 14 residues. The germline CDR1 and CDR2 sequences are LGHDT and YNNKEL (reference sequence). CDR3 DNA: TGTGCCAGCAGCCTAGGACAAATAAATCAGCCCCAGCATTTT. Protein sequence: CASSLGQINQPQHF.

In regard to this clone: Additional DNA sequences in this sample encode the identical CDR3. This chain joins TRBV4-3 and TRBJ1-5, with a tentative D call TRBD1 (5 bases). V was pared by 0 bases and J by 7 bases, with 16 bases between. Germline V gene data show CDR1 as LGHNA and CDR2 as YSLEER. This CDR3 is built from 16 residues. The CDR3 here is CASSQDSGRGVQPQHF. CDR3 DNA sequence: TGCGCCAGCAGCCAAGATAGTGGACGGGGGGTGCAGCCCCAGCATTTT.